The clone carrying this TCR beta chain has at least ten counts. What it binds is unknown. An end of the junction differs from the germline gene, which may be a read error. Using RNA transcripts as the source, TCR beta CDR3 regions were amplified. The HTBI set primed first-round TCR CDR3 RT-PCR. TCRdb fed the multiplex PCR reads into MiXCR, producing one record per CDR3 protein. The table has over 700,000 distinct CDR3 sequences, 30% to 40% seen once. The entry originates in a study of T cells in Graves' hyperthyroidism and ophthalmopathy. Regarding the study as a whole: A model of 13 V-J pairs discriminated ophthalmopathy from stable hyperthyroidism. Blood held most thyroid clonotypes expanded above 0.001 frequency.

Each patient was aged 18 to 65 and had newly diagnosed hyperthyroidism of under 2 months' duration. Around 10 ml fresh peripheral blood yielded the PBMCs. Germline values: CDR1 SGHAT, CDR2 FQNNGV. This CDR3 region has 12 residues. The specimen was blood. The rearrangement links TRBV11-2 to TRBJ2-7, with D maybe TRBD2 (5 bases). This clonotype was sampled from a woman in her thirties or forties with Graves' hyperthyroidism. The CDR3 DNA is TGTGCCAGCAGCATAGACTCGGGGGAGCAGTACTTC. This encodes CASSIDSGEQYF.